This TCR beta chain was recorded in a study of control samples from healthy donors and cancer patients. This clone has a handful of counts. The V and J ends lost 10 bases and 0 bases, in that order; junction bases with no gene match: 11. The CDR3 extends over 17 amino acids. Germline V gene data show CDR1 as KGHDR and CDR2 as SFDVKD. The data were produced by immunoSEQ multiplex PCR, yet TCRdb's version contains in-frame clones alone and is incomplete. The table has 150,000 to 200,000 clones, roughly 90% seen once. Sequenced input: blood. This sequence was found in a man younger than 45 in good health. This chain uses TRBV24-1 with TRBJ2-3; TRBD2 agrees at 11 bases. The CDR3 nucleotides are TGTGCCACAAGCACGACTAGCGGGACCTACAGCACAGATACGCAGTATTTT. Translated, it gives CATSTTSGTYSTDTQYF.